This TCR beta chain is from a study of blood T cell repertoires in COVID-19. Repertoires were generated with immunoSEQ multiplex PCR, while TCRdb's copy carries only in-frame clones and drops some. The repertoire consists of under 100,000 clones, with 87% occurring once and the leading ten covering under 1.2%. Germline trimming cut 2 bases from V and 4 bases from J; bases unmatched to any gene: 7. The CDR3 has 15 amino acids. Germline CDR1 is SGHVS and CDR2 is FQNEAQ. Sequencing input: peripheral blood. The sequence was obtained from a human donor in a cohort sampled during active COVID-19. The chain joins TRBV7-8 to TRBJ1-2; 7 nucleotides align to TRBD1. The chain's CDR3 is CASSLHKGAPYGYTF. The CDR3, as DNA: TGTGCCAGCAGCTTACATAAGGGGGCCCCCTATGGCTACACCTTC.